Each of the 5 T cell receptor beta chains below was sequenced from the same sample in a study of cytomegalovirus exposure and HLA in healthy donors. Both 60 Vbeta primers and 13 Jbeta primers went into the PCR. Using immunoSEQ multiplex PCR, the repertoire was profiled, and TCRdb retains in-frame clones only, with some absent. This sample carries around 150,000 clones, roughly 85% of them seen once, and the ten largest clones take less than 2%. The specimen was PBMCs. All receptors derive from a woman aged 30 to 39 in good health and CMV-seronegative.

In nucleotides, the CDR3 is TGTGCCACCACTATAGAGGGATTAAACATTCAGTACTTC. Translated: CATTIEGLNIQYF. The chain carries TRBV6-1 and TRBJ2-4; possibly TRBD2 for D (5 bases). V was pared by 10 bases and J by 6 bases, with 16 bases between. This CDR3 is 13 amino acids long. The V gene's germline CDR1 is MNHNS and CDR2 SASEGT.

This sequence joins TRBV9 and TRBJ2-7; perhaps TRBD1 as D (5 bases). Germline lookup yields CDR1 SGDLS and CDR2 YYNGEE. The V and J ends lost 0 bases and 0 bases respectively, with 22 bases between them. The CDR3 consists of 19 residues. For the CDR3, the DNA is TGTGCCAGCAGCGTAGACAAGGGGCCAGATCCAGCCATCTCCTACGAGCAGTACTTC. It translates to CASSVDKGPDPAISYEQYF. The full variable domain, rest sourced from reference TRBV9 and TRBJ2-7, is DSGVTQTPKHLITATGQRVTLRCSPRSGDLSVYWYQQSLDQGLQFLIQYYNGEERAKGNILERFSAQQFPDLHSELNLSSLELGDSALYFCASSVDKGPDPAISYEQYFGPGTRLTVT.

The rearrangement uses TRBV4-1 and TRBJ1-4; TRBD1 aligns across 7 bases. The CDR3 sequence is 14 residues long. Trimming took 6 bases from V and 4 from J; bases not matched to a gene: 5. Germline V gene data show CDR1 as MGHRA and CDR2 as YSYEKL. The CDR3 sequence: CASSPTGLNEKLFF. DNA for the CDR3: TGCGCCAGCAGTCCGACAGGGCTTAATGAAAAACTGTTTTTT.

The rearrangement uses TRBV6-1 and TRBJ1-4; maybe TRBD1 (6 bases). The CDR3 runs 14 residues. Germline V gives CDR1 MNHNS, CDR2 SASEGT. The V gene lost 6 bases and the J gene lost 8 bases, with 16 bases spanning the gap. DNA of the CDR3: TGTGCCAGCAGGGAGGGGGGGGCTGGGGAAAAACTGTTTTTT. This encodes CASREGGAGEKLFF.

J is TRBJ2-5 and V is TRBV7-6; D not resolved. Per the germline V gene, CDR1 is SGHVS and CDR2 is FNYEAQ. Trimming stripped 5 bases from V and 5 bases from J, with 18 bases between. The CDR3 extends over 15 amino acids. The CDR3 sequence: CASSPQSHFGETQYF. DNA for the CDR3: TGTGCCAGCAGCCCTCAGAGTCACTTCGGGGAGACCCAGTACTTC.